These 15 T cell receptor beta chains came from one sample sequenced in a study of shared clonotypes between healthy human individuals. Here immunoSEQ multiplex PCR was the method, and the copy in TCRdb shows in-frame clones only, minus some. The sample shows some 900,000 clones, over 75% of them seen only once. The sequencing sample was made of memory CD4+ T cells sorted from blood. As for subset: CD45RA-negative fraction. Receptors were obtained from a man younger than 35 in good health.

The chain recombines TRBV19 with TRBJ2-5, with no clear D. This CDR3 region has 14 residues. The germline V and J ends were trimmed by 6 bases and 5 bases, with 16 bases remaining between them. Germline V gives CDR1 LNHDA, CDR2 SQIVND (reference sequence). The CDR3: CASSSLPMRETQYF. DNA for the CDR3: TGTGCCAGTAGCTCTCTCCCTATGAGGGAGACCCAGTACTTC.

The CDR3 sequence: CASKGFITGDIQYF. The DNA of the CDR3 is TGTGCCAGCAAGGGTTTCATCACTGGTGACATTCAGTACTTC. The chain uses TRBV27 and TRBJ2-4; D unresolved. This CDR3 spans 14 amino acids. Trimming cost V 7 bases and J 8 bases, with 18 bases left between them. CDR1 and CDR2 (germline): MNHEY, SMNVEV (reference sequence).

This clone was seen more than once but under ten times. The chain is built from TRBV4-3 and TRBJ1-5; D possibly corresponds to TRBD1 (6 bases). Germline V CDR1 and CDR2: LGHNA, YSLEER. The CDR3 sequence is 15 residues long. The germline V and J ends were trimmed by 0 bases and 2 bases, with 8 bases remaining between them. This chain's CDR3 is CASSQERQGNQPQHF. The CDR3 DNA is TGCGCCAGCAGCCAAGAACGACAGGGCAATCAGCCCCAGCATTTT.

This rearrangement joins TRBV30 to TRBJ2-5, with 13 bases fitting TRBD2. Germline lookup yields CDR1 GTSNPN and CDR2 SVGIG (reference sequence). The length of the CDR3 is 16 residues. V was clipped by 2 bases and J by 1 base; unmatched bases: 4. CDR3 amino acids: CAWSLRTSGGQETQYF. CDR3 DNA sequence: TGTGCCTGGAGTTTAAGGACTAGCGGGGGCCAAGAGACCCAGTACTTC.

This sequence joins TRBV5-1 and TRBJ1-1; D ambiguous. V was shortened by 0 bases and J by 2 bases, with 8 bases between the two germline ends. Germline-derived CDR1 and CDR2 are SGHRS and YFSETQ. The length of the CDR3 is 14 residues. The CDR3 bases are TGCGCCAGCAGCTTGGTGGACCTTAACACTGAAGCTTTCTTT. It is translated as CASSLVDLNTEAFF.

The DNA for the CDR3 is TGTGCCAGCAGGGCTTTTGCGGGGGGCTTTGTAGATACGCAGTATTTT. Translated: CASRAFAGGFVDTQYF. This chain connects TRBV2 to TRBJ2-3; 8 bases align to TRBD2. Germline values: CDR1 SNHLY, CDR2 FYNNEI. The CDR3 length is 16 residues. Trimming removed 6 bases from V and 5 bases from J; junction bases left unmatched: 13.

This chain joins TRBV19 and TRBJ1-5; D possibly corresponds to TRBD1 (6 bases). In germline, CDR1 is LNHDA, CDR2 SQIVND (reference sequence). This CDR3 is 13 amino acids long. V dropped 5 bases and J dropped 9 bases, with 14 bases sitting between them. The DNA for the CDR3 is TGTGCCAGTAGTCGTGAAGGGGGTACGCCCCAGCATTTT. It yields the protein CASSREGGTPQHF.

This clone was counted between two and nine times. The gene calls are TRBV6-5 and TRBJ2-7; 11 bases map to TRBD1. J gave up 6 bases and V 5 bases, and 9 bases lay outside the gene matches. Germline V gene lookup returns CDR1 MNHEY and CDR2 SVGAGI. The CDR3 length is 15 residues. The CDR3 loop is CASSKGTGGEREQYF. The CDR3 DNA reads TGTGCCAGCAGTAAGGGGACAGGGGGAGAACGCGAGCAGTACTTC.

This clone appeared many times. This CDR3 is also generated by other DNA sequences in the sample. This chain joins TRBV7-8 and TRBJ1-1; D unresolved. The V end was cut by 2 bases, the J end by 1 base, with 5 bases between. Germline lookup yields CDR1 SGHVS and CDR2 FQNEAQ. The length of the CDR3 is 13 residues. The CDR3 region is CASSLQENTEAFF. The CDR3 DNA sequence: TGTGCCAGCAGCTTACAGGAGAACACTGAAGCTTTCTTT.

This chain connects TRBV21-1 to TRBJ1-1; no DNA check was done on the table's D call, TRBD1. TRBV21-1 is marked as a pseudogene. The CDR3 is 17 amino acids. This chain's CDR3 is CASSPGSRVPLDTEAFF. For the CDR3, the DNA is TGTGCCAGCAGCCCTGGAAGCAGGGTGCCCCTCGACACTGAAGCTTTCTTT.

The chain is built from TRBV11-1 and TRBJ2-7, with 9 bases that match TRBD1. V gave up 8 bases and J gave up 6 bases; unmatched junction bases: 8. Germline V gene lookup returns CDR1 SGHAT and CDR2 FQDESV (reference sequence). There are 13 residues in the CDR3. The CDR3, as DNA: TGTGCCAGCGGCGCCGGGACAGGGTTCGAGCAGTACTTC. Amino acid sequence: CASGAGTGFEQYF.

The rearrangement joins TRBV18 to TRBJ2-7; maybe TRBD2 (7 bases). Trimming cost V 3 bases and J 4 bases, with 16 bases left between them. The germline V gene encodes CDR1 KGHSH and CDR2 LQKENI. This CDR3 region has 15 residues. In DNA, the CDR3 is TGTGCCAGCTCACCCGAAGGGGAGGGGGTTTACGAGCAGTACTTC. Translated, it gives CASSPEGEGVYEQYF.

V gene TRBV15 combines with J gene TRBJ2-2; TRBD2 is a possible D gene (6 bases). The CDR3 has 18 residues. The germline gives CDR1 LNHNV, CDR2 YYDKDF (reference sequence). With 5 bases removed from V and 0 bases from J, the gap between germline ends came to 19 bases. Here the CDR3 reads CATSPTHSGAANTGELFF. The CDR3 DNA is TGTGCCACCAGCCCGACCCATAGCGGAGCCGCGAACACCGGGGAGCTGTTTTTT.

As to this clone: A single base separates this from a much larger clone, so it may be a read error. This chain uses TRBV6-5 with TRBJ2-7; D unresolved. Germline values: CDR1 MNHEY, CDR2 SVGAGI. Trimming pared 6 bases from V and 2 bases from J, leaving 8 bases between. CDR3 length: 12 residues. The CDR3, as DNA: TGTGCCAGCAGCCCCAGGCCCTACGAGCAGTACTTC. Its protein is CASSPRPYEQYF.

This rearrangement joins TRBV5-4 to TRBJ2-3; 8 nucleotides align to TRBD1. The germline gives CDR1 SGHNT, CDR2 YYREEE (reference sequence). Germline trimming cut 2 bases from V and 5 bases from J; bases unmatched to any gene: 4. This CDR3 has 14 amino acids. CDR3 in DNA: TGTGCCAGCAGCTTAACAGGGGGTGGAGATACGCAGTATTTT. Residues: CASSLTGGGDTQYF.